These 8 T cell receptor beta chains were sequenced from one sample in a study of cytomegalovirus exposure and HLA in healthy donors (dated by TCRdb to between 2016 and 2019). Receptors were amplified or captured by the immunoSEQ multiplex PCR assay. A mixture of 60 forward primers for TCR Vbeta segments and 13 reverse primers for TCR Jbeta segments was used in the multiplex PCR. The clones in this table, taken by TCRdb from immuneACCESS, are in-frame only. Not every clone is retained; where verified, under half of the shortfall comes from an unresolved V gene, and the cause of the rest is unknown. The sample table holds around 180,000 clones, of which over 70% were seen once. Approximately 1.2% of the sample lies in the top ten. What was sequenced was PBMCs. The source of these receptors is a boy aged 2 to 9 in good health and CMV-seronegative.

The chain links TRBV10-3 to TRBJ2-1; 9 bases agree with TRBD2. This CDR3 has 16 amino acids. Germline V gives CDR1 ENHRY, CDR2 SYGVKD. J gave up 4 bases and V 3 bases, and 7 bases lay outside the gene matches. The CDR3 DNA sequence: TGTGCCATCAGTGACGGGGGGCGGGAGGGATACAATGAGCAGTTCTTC. This encodes CAISDGGREGYNEQFF.

This clone has a handful of counts. The gene calls are TRBV5-1 and TRBJ1-1; D is ambiguous. In germline, CDR1 is SGHRS, CDR2 YFSETQ. Trimming stripped 0 bases from V and 0 bases from J, with 6 bases between. The CDR3 consists of 14 residues. The CDR3 spells CASSLVAVNTEAFF. CDR3 coding DNA: TGCGCCAGCAGCTTGGTGGCGGTGAACACTGAAGCTTTCTTT.

The CDR3 nucleotides are TGTGCCAGCAGCTTATCTAGGGGTAAAGCTTTCTTT. It translates to CASSLSRGKAFF. The rearrangement joins TRBV7-9 to TRBJ1-1; maybe TRBD1 (5 bases). Per germline, CDR1 SEHNR and CDR2 FQNEAQ (reference sequence). V was shortened by 2 bases and J by 9 bases, with 10 bases between the two germline ends. The CDR3 is 12 residues long.

The rearrangement uses TRBV5-1 and TRBJ2-5; TRBD2 matches 8 bases. This CDR3 has 14 amino acids. Looked up from germline, CDR1 is SGHRS and CDR2 is YFSETQ. Trimming cost V 4 bases and J 1 base; bases outside gene matches: 3. For the CDR3, the DNA is TGCGCCAGCAGCCCCGGGACTAGCCAAGAGACCCAGTACTTC. Protein: CASSPGTSQETQYF.

About this clone: Other nucleotide sequences from this sample produce the same CDR3. The V call is TRBV2, the J call TRBJ1-2; D gene ambiguous. The CDR3 length is 13 residues. V shed 1 base and J shed 1 base, with 4 bases lying between them. CDR1 SNHLY and CDR2 FYNNEI come from the germline V gene. The CDR3 is CASSEGGNYGYTF. The DNA of the CDR3 is TGTGCCAGCAGTGAAGGAGGTAACTATGGCTACACCTTC.

The rearrangement joins TRBV7-2 to TRBJ2-3; D is uncertain. Germline values: CDR1 SGHTA, CDR2 FQGNSA. This CDR3 comprises 13 residues. V lost 5 bases to trimming and J lost 0 bases, with 6 bases between them. This chain's CDR3 is CASSATSTDTQYF. Here the CDR3 DNA reads TGTGCCAGCAGCGCCACTAGCACAGATACGCAGTATTTT.

This clone was recorded only once. The V call is TRBV7-9, the J call TRBJ1-6; D is unclear. Trimming took 2 bases from V and 0 from J, leaving 11 bases between them. Germline-derived CDR1 and CDR2 are SEHNR and FQNEAQ (reference sequence). The CDR3 spans 17 residues. This CDR3 is CASSLQSLSSYNSPLHF. In nucleotides, the CDR3 is TGTGCCAGCAGCTTACAATCCCTGAGCTCCTATAATTCACCCCTCCACTTT.

V usage is TRBV10-1 and J usage is TRBJ1-5; weak D call: TRBD1 (6 bases). V lost 6 bases, J lost 3 bases, and 15 bases lay in between. This CDR3 region has 15 residues. Germline V gives CDR1 WNHNN, CDR2 SYGVQD (reference sequence). The CDR3 region is CASSARQDPNQPQHF. In nucleotides, the CDR3 is TGCGCCAGCAGCGCCCGACAGGACCCCAATCAGCCCCAGCATTTT.